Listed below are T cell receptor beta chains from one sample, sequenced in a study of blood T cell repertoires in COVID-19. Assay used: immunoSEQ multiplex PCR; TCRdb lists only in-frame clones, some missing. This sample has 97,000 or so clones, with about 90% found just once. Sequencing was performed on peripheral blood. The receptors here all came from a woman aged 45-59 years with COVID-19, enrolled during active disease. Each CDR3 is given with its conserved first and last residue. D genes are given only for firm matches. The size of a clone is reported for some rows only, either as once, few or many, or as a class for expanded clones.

CDR3 DNA: TGTGCCAGCACAGGGACAGGACCCGCCTACGAGCAGTACTTC
CDR3 protein: CASTGTGPAYEQYF
clone size: NA
V gene: TRBV5-6
J gene: TRBJ2-7
D gene: TRBD1
CDR3 length: 14

CDR3 DNA: TGTGCCAGCAGCACAGGGGGGGGCTACACCTTC
CDR3 protein: CASSTGGGYTF
clone size: NA
V gene: TRBV6-5
J gene: TRBJ1-2
D gene: TRBD1
CDR3 length: 11

CDR3 DNA: TGTGCCAGCTCACCACCTCGCGCCTCGCAAGAGACCCAGTACTTC
CDR3 protein: CASSPPRASQETQYF
clone size: NA
V gene: TRBV18
J gene: TRBJ2-5
D gene: NA
CDR3 length: 15

CDR3 DNA: TGTGCCAGCACCCCCGGGGTCCTGAGCTCCTACGAGCAGTACTTC
CDR3 protein: CASTPGVLSSYEQYF
clone size: NA
V gene: TRBV3-1/TRBV3-2
J gene: TRBJ2-7
D gene: NA
CDR3 length: 15

CDR3 DNA: TGTGCCAGCAGCGTAGGCCACATAATCGTCCAAGAGACCCAGTACTTC
CDR3 protein: CASSVGHIIVQETQYF
clone size: NA
V gene: TRBV7-2
J gene: TRBJ2-5
D gene: NA
CDR3 length: 16

CDR3 DNA: TGTGCCAGCTCTCTCGATGGGGCCGATTACAATGAGCAGTTCTTC
CDR3 protein: CASSLDGADYNEQFF
clone size: once
V gene: TRBV18
J gene: TRBJ2-1
D gene: NA
CDR3 length: 15

CDR3 DNA: TGTGCCATCAGTGAGTCGCGGACAGGGGGGGACTATGGCTACACCTTC
CDR3 protein: CAISESRTGGDYGYTF
clone size: NA
V gene: TRBV10-3
J gene: TRBJ1-2
D gene: TRBD1
CDR3 length: 16

CDR3 DNA: TGTGCCAGTAGTATCGGACTTCTCAGCACAGATACGCAGTATTTT
CDR3 protein: CASSIGLLSTDTQYF
clone size: NA
V gene: TRBV19
J gene: TRBJ2-3
D gene: NA
CDR3 length: 15

CDR3 DNA: TGTGCCATCTGGGGGGTTAACACCGGGGAGCTGTTTTTT
CDR3 protein: CAIWGVNTGELFF
clone size: NA
V gene: TRBV28
J gene: TRBJ2-2
D gene: NA
CDR3 length: 13

CDR3 DNA: TGTGCCAGCAGCCCCACAGACAGGGATCCTGGGGCCAACGTCCTGACTTTC
CDR3 protein: CASSPTDRDPGANVLTF
clone size: NA
V gene: TRBV5-4
J gene: TRBJ2-6
D gene: TRBD1
CDR3 length: 17

CDR3 DNA: TGTGCCAGCAGCTTTTTACGGACAGGTTACGATTCGAACACCGGGGAGCTGTTTTTT
CDR3 protein: CASSFLRTGYDSNTGELFF
clone size: NA
V gene: TRBV5-7
J gene: TRBJ2-2
D gene: TRBD1
CDR3 length: 19

CDR3 DNA: TGCGCCAGCAGCCAACCGGGACAGGGGGGCTACAATGAGCAGTTCTTC
CDR3 protein: CASSQPGQGGYNEQFF
clone size: NA
V gene: TRBV4-1
J gene: TRBJ2-1
D gene: TRBD1
CDR3 length: 16

CDR3 DNA: TGTGCCAGCAACTTAACAGGGCTCTCTGGCTACACCTTC
CDR3 protein: CASNLTGLSGYTF
clone size: NA
V gene: TRBV6-5
J gene: TRBJ1-2
D gene: NA
CDR3 length: 13